The rows below give T cell receptor beta chains drawn from one sample of a study of regulatory T cells in long-lasting Graves disease. TCRdb independently ran MiXCR on the multiplex PCR reads; one entry per CDR3 protein. Among 400,000 to 550,000 distinct CDR3 sequences, more than 12% were seen once, and the ten largest hold 16%. A further study also used this sample, focusing on T cells in Graves' hyperthyroidism and ophthalmopathy.

The input for sequencing was peripheral blood mononuclear cells (PBMCs), taken at new diagnosis, from a patient treated with antithyroid drugs. These receptors all come from a woman aged 25 to 39 with Graves disease. Both conserved end residues are part of each CDR3. The order of the fields is J gene, clone size, D gene, V gene, CDR3 protein, CDR3 DNA. D genes are given only for firm matches. Clone size is shown for a subset of rows, as once, few, many or a class of expanded clone.

j_call: TRBJ2-3; clone_size: NA; d_call: TRBD2; v_call: TRBV20-1; cdr3_aa: CSADPGLAGYTDTQYF; cdr3_nt: TGCAGTGCCGATCCGGGACTAGCGGGTTACACAGATACGCAGTATTTT
j_call: TRBJ1-2; clone_size: many; d_call: NA; v_call: TRBV9; cdr3_aa: CASSVDLEAANYGYTF; cdr3_nt: TGTGCCAGCAGCGTAGATTTGGAGGCCGCTAACTATGGCTACACCTTC
j_call: TRBJ1-4; clone_size: NA; d_call: TRBD1; v_call: TRBV20-1; cdr3_aa: CSARDVQGVFEKLFF; cdr3_nt: TGCAGTGCTAGAGATGTACAGGGGGTGTTTGAAAAACTGTTTTTT
j_call: TRBJ1-2; clone_size: few; d_call: NA; v_call: TRBV27; cdr3_aa: CASSYSGVGGYTF; cdr3_nt: TGTGCCAGCAGTTATTCGGGGGTTGGGGGCTACACCTTC
j_call: TRBJ2-7; clone_size: NA; d_call: TRBD1; v_call: TRBV19; cdr3_aa: CASSMGQGAHEQYF; cdr3_nt: TGTGCCAGTAGTATGGGGCAGGGGGCCCACGAGCAGTACTTC
j_call: TRBJ2-3; clone_size: many; d_call: TRBD2; v_call: TRBV20-1; cdr3_aa: CSARATSGRTDTQYF; cdr3_nt: TGCAGTGCTAGGGCGACTAGCGGGAGGACAGATACGCAGTATTTT
j_call: TRBJ2-2; clone_size: many; d_call: NA; v_call: TRBV7-3; cdr3_aa: CASSLSTGPTGELFF; cdr3_nt: TGTGCCAGCAGCTTAAGTACGGGACCGACCGGGGAGCTGTTTTTT
j_call: TRBJ2-5; clone_size: NA; d_call: TRBD1; v_call: TRBV27; cdr3_aa: CASRRQGALETQYF; cdr3_nt: TGTGCCAGCAGACGACAGGGGGCATTGGAGACCCAGTACTTC
j_call: TRBJ1-5; clone_size: many; d_call: NA; v_call: TRBV24-1; cdr3_aa: CATSRAGDQPQHF; cdr3_nt: TGTGCCACCAGTAGAGCAGGCGATCAGCCCCAGCATTTT
j_call: TRBJ1-5; clone_size: NA; d_call: NA; v_call: TRBV15; cdr3_aa: CATSRGAWGSGYSNQPQHF; cdr3_nt: TGTGCCACCAGCAGAGGCGCGTGGGGGTCCGGCTATAGCAATCAGCCCCAGCATTTT
j_call: TRBJ2-1; clone_size: many; d_call: TRBD2; v_call: TRBV12-3/TRBV12-4; cdr3_aa: CASSHRLAGGPLAYNEQFF; cdr3_nt: TGTGCCAGCAGCCATCGACTAGCGGGAGGACCCCTAGCCTACAATGAGCAGTTCTTC
j_call: TRBJ1-5; clone_size: many; d_call: NA; v_call: TRBV2; cdr3_aa: CASSGDVYSNQPQHF; cdr3_nt: TGTGCCAGCAGTGGGGACGTCTATAGCAATCAGCCCCAGCATTTT
j_call: TRBJ1-2; clone_size: NA; d_call: TRBD1; v_call: TRBV19; cdr3_aa: CASSPGTGPANYGYTF; cdr3_nt: TGTGCCAGTAGTCCTGGGACAGGCCCTGCTAACTATGGCTACACCTTC
j_call: TRBJ2-1; clone_size: many; d_call: TRBD2; v_call: TRBV12-3/TRBV12-4; cdr3_aa: CASSHSGGRYNEQFF; cdr3_nt: TGTGCCAGCAGCCATAGCGGGGGCAGATACAATGAGCAGTTCTTC
j_call: TRBJ1-1; clone_size: NA; d_call: NA; v_call: TRBV6-2/TRBV6-3; cdr3_aa: CASSYLTSVTGNTEAFF; cdr3_nt: TGTGCCAGCAGTTACCTTACTTCGGTAACGGGGAACACTGAAGCTTTCTTT
j_call: TRBJ1-3; clone_size: NA; d_call: NA; v_call: TRBV30; cdr3_aa: CAWSVGGGVPTGNTIYF; cdr3_nt: TGTGCCTGGAGTGTGGGGGGTGGGGTCCCCACTGGAAACACCATATATTTT
j_call: TRBJ1-5; clone_size: NA; d_call: NA; v_call: TRBV10-3; cdr3_aa: CAIRGANQPQHF; cdr3_nt: TGTGCCATCAGGGGGGCTAATCAGCCCCAGCATTTT
j_call: TRBJ1-5; clone_size: NA; d_call: TRBD1; v_call: TRBV27; cdr3_aa: CASSLKDMDRGPRLSNQPQHF; cdr3_nt: TGTGCCAGCAGTTTAAAGGACATGGACAGGGGCCCTAGACTTAGCAATCAGCCCCAGCATTTT
j_call: TRBJ2-1; clone_size: many; d_call: NA; v_call: TRBV20-1; cdr3_aa: CSARGGDRVTAGRNEQFF; cdr3_nt: TGCAGTGCTAGAGGTGGGGATAGGGTCACCGCTGGTCGGAATGAGCAGTTCTTC
j_call: TRBJ2-1; clone_size: many; d_call: TRBD1; v_call: TRBV7-9; cdr3_aa: CASSHRDRAIYEQFF; cdr3_nt: TGTGCCAGCAGCCACCGGGACAGGGCTATATATGAGCAGTTCTTC
j_call: TRBJ2-7; clone_size: few; d_call: NA; v_call: TRBV6-1; cdr3_aa: CASSPHPGTLYEQYF; cdr3_nt: TGTGCCAGTTCCCCCCACCCGGGGACCCTATACGAGCAGTACTTC
j_call: TRBJ2-2; clone_size: many; d_call: NA; v_call: TRBV5-1; cdr3_aa: CASSLAYRPDFNTGELFF; cdr3_nt: TGCGCCAGCAGCTTAGCCTACCGACCGGACTTTAACACCGGGGAGCTGTTTTTT
j_call: TRBJ2-1; clone_size: NA; d_call: TRBD2; v_call: TRBV12-5; cdr3_aa: CASGKPGLAGTEDSYNEQFF; cdr3_nt: TGTGCTAGTGGTAAACCGGGACTAGCGGGAACGGAGGACTCCTACAATGAGCAGTTCTTC
j_call: TRBJ1-2; clone_size: many; d_call: TRBD1; v_call: TRBV6-1; cdr3_aa: CASSDGQGTTYGYTF; cdr3_nt: TGTGCCAGCAGTGATGGACAGGGCACTACTTATGGCTACACCTTC
j_call: TRBJ1-1; clone_size: many; d_call: NA; v_call: TRBV18; cdr3_aa: CASSSRGRDTEAFF; cdr3_nt: TGTGCCAGCTCCTCGAGGGGACGGGACACTGAAGCTTTCTTT
j_call: TRBJ1-1; clone_size: many; d_call: NA; v_call: TRBV30; cdr3_aa: CAWSAALGTEAFF; cdr3_nt: TGTGCCTGGAGTGCGGCTCTCGGCACTGAAGCTTTCTTT
j_call: TRBJ2-5; clone_size: NA; d_call: NA; v_call: TRBV29-1; cdr3_aa: CSVVPFDSGETQYF; cdr3_nt: TGCAGCGTTGTTCCCTTCGACAGCGGGGAGACCCAGTACTTC
j_call: TRBJ2-1; clone_size: many; d_call: NA; v_call: TRBV3-1; cdr3_aa: CASSLRSTSEQFF; cdr3_nt: TGTGCCAGCAGCCTTAGGTCTACCTCTGAGCAGTTCTTC
j_call: TRBJ1-1; clone_size: few; d_call: TRBD1; v_call: TRBV28; cdr3_aa: CASSPGTAMNTEAFF; cdr3_nt: TGTGCCAGCAGTCCCGGGACAGCCATGAACACTGAAGCTTTCTTT
j_call: TRBJ1-1; clone_size: many; d_call: NA; v_call: TRBV11-3; cdr3_aa: CASSFSANTEAFF; cdr3_nt: TGTGCCAGCAGCTTCTCAGCGAACACTGAAGCTTTCTTT
j_call: TRBJ1-2; clone_size: many; d_call: NA; v_call: TRBV27; cdr3_aa: CASSLLGTRGGYTF; cdr3_nt: TGTGCCAGCAGTTTATTGGGGACGAGAGGTGGCTACACCTTC
j_call: TRBJ2-1; clone_size: NA; d_call: NA; v_call: TRBV24-1; cdr3_aa: CATSDDRDKPYNEQFF; cdr3_nt: TGTGCCACCAGTGACGACCGGGACAAACCCTACAATGAGCAGTTCTTC
j_call: TRBJ2-1; clone_size: many; d_call: NA; v_call: TRBV30; cdr3_aa: CAWGGLLPWDEQFF; cdr3_nt: TGTGCCTGGGGCGGGTTACTCCCCTGGGATGAGCAGTTCTTC
j_call: TRBJ1-3; clone_size: many; d_call: NA; v_call: TRBV7-8; cdr3_aa: CASSLVRSPPSGNTIYF; cdr3_nt: TGTGCCAGCAGCTTAGTCCGCAGCCCACCCTCTGGAAACACCATATATTTT
j_call: TRBJ2-4; clone_size: many; d_call: TRBD1; v_call: TRBV29-1; cdr3_aa: CSVKTGGRNIQYF; cdr3_nt: TGCAGCGTTAAGACAGGGGGGCGGAACATTCAGTACTTC
j_call: TRBJ2-1; clone_size: many; d_call: NA; v_call: TRBV11-2; cdr3_aa: CASSLINLGLFF; cdr3_nt: TGTGCCAGCAGCTTAATCAACCTCGGTCTGTTCTTC